The rows below give T cell receptor beta chains drawn from one sample of a study of T cell responses to AZD1222 COVID-19 vaccine. Using immunoSEQ multiplex PCR, the repertoire was profiled, and TCRdb retains in-frame clones only, with some absent. The data hold about 6,100 clones, with more than 75% observed a single time. The sequencing used peripheral blood, collected 28 days after the second AZD1222 dose. The receptors here all came from an adult who received the AZD1222 COVID-19 vaccine. Both conserved end residues are part of each CDR3. A D gene is named only where the DNA matches it firmly. Size tells how often a clone was seen (once, few, many) or the class of an expanded clone, and some rows leave it out.

v_call	j_call	d_call	clone_size	cdr3_nt	cdr3_aa
TRBV3-1/TRBV3-2	TRBJ1-6	-	-	TGTGCCAGCAGCCTAAAGCCCCGGGAACAGACAGAAGGCTCCTATAATTCACCCCTCCACTTT	CASSLKPREQTEGSYNSPLHF
TRBV7-2	TRBJ2-1	TRBD2	once	TGTGCCAGCAGGCATCCGGGACTAGCGTTCGATGAGCAGTTCTTC	CASRHPGLAFDEQFF
TRBV7-8	TRBJ1-1	-	-	TGTGCCAGCAGCTTCCGGGAGGGCATGAACACTGAAGCTTTCTTT	CASSFREGMNTEAFF
TRBV27	TRBJ2-2	-	-	TGTGCCAGCAGTTTGAGGGACCTGGCGGTTTTTGCCGGGGAGCTGTTTTTT	CASSLRDLAVFAGELFF
TRBV6-5	TRBJ1-2	-	-	TGTGCCAGCAGTAGTAGGTATGGCTACACCTTC	CASSSRYGYTF
TRBV7-2	TRBJ1-5	-	-	TGTGCCAGCAGCTATCGTTGGGGGGCGGGTCAGCCCCAGCATTTT	CASSYRWGAGQPQHF
TRBV13	TRBJ1-1	-	-	TGTGCCAGCAGCATTGGGTCGTCGAACACTGAAGCTTTCTTT	CASSIGSSNTEAFF
TRBV6-5	TRBJ1-2	-	few	TGTGCCAGCAGATCGCCGAACTATGGCTACACCTTC	CASRSPNYGYTF
TRBV11-2	TRBJ2-3	TRBD2	-	TGTGCCAGCAGCTCCGGGATAGCGGGAGGAATAGATACGCAGTATTTT	CASSSGIAGGIDTQYF
TRBV6-2/TRBV6-3	TRBJ1-5	-	-	TGTGCCAGCAGTCCCGACAGGTTCTATCAGCCCCAGCATTTT	CASSPDRFYQPQHF
TRBV4-1	TRBJ1-4	-	-	TGCGCCAGCAGCCTTCGGACAGCCTCGAATGAAAAACTGTTTTTT	CASSLRTASNEKLFF
TRBV28	TRBJ1-1	-	-	TGTGCCAGCAGTTTCTTGGGTCGGAACACTGAAGCTTTCTTT	CASSFLGRNTEAFF
TRBV6-5	TRBJ1-2	-	once	TGTGCCAGCGGGGCATTGGAGACTCCCTATGGCTACACCTTC	CASGALETPYGYTF
TRBV11-3	TRBJ2-1	TRBD2	-	TGTGCCAGCAGCCTCCGGGTTGGTAGCGGGAGGCATGAGCAGTTCTTC	CASSLRVGSGRHEQFF
TRBV5-8	TRBJ1-2	TRBD1	-	TGTGCCAGCAGCTTGGGGGACAGAGACTATGGCTACACCTTC	CASSLGDRDYGYTF